The T cell receptor beta chain described here comes from a study of blood T cell repertoires in COVID-19 (dated by TCRdb to 2020 to 2022). With respect to the entire study: Samples from collaborators originated in the United States, Italy and Spain and spanned both the acute and convalescent phases of COVID-19. The prospective study material was composed of cDNA or gDNA derived from T cells, B-cell-depleted T cells, or PBMCs. Deeply sampled blood TCRbeta repertoires from subjects exposed to, actively infected with, or recovered from COVID-19 were included in the dataset. The repertoires were made available in a free public database intended to serve as a resource for research on the immune response to SARS-CoV-2. Samples were obtained from the ongoing ImmuneRACE study (first 160 participants) and from some 1,200 subjects provided by 6 global collaborators. Sample metadata almost always included a de-identified subject ID, COVID-19 status, age in years and sex. Where available, HLA class I and class II types were obtained from metadata supplied by the sample provider rather than from assay-based typing.

This clone appeared a single time. Its specific antigen is unknown. There are no base qualities to consult, and no much larger clone falls within one base. Paper-wide results and their limitations: The amount of clinical and demographic metadata varied by source and participant and was provided uncurated.

V lost 4 bases and J lost 5 bases; the stretch between them is 20 bases long. Including the terminal cysteine and phenylalanine, the CDR3 comprises 16 residues. The DNA shown is the 48-base CDR3, in frame from base 1. Per the germline V gene, SGHVS is the CDR1 and FNYEAQ is the CDR2. Each collaborating institution followed its own protocols to collect whole blood in K2EDTA tubes. For TCRbeta analysis, collaborators shipped samples as frozen whole blood, isolated PBMCs, or DNA extracted from either of those sample types. TCRbeta CDR3 regions were amplified from genomic DNA using the immunoSEQ Assay, a bias-controlled multiplex PCR. As for how the authors treated the data: The number of nucleated cells in each sample was estimated from the amplification of reference gene primers within the assay. To quantify the absolute abundance of each unique TCRbeta CDR3 rearrangement, sequence reads were collapsed and filtered. For each sample, productive Simpson clonality was calculated as the square root of Simpson's diversity index across productive rearrangements. TCRdb provides this immuneACCESS table in a form limited to in-frame rearrangements. Some clones are lacking; in checked studies, under half of them reflect an unresolved V gene, and why the rest are absent is not known. That table furnishes V, J and clone size, whereas the DNA furnished D and trimming. Present in this sample are under 45,000 clones, 88% of which were seen just once. 11% to 15% of the sample is held by the ten biggest clonotypes.

In this chain, TRBV7-6 is recombined with TRBJ1-2; no D gene is confidently identified. Specimen: peripheral blood. The clonotype was recovered from a man aged 55-75 years with active COVID-19. The CDR3 loop reads CASSSRLGSQGYGYTF. The nucleotide sequence reads as follows: TGTGCCAGCAGCTCGCGTCTAGGCAGCCAAGGATATGGCTACACCTTC.